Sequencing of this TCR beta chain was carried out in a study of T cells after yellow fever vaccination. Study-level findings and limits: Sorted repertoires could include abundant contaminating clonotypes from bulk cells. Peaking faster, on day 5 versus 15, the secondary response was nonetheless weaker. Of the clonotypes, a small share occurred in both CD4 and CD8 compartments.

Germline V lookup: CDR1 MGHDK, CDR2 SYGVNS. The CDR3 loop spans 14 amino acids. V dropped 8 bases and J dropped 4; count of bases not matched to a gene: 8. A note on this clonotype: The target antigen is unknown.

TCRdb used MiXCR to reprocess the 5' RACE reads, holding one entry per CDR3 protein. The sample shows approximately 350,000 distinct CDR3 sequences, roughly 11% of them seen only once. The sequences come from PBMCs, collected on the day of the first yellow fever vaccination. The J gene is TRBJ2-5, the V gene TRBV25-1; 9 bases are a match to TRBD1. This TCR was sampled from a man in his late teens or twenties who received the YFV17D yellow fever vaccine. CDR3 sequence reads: CASARDRAGETQYF. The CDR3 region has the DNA TGTGCCAGCGCCCGGGACAGGGCAGGAGAGACCCAGTACTTC.